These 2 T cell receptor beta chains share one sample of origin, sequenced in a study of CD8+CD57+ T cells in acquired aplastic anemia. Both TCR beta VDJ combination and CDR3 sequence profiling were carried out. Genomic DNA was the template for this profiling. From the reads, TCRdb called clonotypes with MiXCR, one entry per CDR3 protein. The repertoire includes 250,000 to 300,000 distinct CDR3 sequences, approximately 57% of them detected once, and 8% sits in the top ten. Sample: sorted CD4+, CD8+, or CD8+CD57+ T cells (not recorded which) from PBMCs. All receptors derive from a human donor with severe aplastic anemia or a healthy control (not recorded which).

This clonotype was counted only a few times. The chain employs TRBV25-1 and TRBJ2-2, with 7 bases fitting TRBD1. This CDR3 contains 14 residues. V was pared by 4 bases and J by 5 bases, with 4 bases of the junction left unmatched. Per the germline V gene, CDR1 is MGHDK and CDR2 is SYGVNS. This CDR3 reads CASSGGQFTGELFF. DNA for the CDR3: TGTGCCAGCAGTGGGGGACAGTTTACCGGGGAGCTGTTTTTT.

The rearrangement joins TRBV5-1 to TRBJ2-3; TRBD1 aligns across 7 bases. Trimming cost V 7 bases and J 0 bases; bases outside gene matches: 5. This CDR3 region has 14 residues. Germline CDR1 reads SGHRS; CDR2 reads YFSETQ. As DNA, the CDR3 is TGCGCCAGCGGCAGGGGGATTAGCACAGATACGCAGTATTTT. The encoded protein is CASGRGISTDTQYF.